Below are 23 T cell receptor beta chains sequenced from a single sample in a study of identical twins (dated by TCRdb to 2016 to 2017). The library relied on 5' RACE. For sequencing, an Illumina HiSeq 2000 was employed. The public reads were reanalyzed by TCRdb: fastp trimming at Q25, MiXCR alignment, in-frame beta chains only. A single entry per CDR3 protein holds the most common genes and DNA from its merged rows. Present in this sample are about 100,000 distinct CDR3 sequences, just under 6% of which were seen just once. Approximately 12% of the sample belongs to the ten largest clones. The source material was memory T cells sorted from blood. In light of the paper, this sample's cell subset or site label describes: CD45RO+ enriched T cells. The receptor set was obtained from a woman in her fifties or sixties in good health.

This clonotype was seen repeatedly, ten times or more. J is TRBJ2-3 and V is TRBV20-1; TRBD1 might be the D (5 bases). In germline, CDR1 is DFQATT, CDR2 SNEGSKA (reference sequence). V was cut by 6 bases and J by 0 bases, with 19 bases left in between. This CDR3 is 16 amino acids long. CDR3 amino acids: CSAQPPGAVSTDTQYF. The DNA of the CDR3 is TGCAGTGCCCAACCGCCTGGGGCTGTGAGCACAGATACGCAGTATTTT.

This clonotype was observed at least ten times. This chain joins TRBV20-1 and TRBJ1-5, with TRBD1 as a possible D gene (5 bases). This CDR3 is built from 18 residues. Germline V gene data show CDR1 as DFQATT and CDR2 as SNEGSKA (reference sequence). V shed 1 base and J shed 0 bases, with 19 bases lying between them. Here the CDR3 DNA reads TGCAGTGCTAGAGTCGGGCCCACAGACAGATATAGCAATCAGCCCCAGCATTTT. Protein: CSARVGPTDRYSNQPQHF.

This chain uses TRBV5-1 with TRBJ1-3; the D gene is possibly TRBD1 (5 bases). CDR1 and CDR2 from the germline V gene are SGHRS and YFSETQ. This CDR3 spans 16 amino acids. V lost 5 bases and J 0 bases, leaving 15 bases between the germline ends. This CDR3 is CASRRRTGTSGNTIYF. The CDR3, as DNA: TGCGCCAGCAGGAGAAGGACCGGGACCTCTGGAAACACCATATATTTT.

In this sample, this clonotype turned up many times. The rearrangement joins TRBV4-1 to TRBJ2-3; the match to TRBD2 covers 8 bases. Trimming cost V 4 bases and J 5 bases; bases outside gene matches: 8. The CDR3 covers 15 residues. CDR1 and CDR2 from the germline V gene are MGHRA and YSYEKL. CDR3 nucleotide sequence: TGCGCCAGCAGCCGAGAGAGCGGGAGAGGAGATACGCAGTATTTT. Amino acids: CASSRESGRGDTQYF.

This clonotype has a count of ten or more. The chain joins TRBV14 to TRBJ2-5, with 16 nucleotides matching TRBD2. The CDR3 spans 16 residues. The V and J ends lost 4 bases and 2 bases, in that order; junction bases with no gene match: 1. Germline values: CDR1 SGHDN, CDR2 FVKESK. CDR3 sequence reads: CASSPGLAGGQETQYF. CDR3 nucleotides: TGTGCCAGCAGCCCGGGACTAGCGGGAGGGCAAGAGACCCAGTACTTC.

The CDR3 bases are TGTGCCAGCAGCTTGGGGAGGGGGCAGTATTTT. Protein: CASSLGRGQYF. This sequence joins TRBV5-4 and TRBJ2-3; perhaps TRBD2 as D (6 bases). Looked up from germline, CDR1 is SGHNT and CDR2 is YYREEE (reference sequence). Trimming removed 0 bases from V and 11 bases from J, with 7 bases in between. The CDR3 runs 11 residues.

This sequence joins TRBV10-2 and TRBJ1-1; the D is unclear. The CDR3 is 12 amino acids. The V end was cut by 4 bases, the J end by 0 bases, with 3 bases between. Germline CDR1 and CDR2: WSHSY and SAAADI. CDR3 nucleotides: TGCGCCAGCAGTGTACTGAACACTGAAGCTTTCTTT. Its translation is CASSVLNTEAFF.

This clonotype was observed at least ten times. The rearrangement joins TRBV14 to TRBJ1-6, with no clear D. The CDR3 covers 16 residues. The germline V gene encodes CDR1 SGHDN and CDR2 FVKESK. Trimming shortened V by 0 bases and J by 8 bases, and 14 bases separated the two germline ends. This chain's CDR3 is CASSQDYEQADSPLHF. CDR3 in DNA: TGTGCCAGCAGCCAAGATTACGAGCAGGCCGATTCACCCCTCCACTTT.

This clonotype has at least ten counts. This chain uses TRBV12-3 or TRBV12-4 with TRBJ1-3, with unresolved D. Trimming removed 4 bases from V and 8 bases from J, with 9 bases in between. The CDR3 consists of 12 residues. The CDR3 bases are TGTGCCAGCAGTTCCAAGGGCTACACCATATATTTT. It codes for CASSSKGYTIYF.

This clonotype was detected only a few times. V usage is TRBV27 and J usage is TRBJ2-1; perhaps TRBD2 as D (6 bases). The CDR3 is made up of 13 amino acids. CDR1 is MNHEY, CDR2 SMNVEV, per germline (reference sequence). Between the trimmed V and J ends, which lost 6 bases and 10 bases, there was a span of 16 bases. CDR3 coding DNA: TGTGCCAGCAGGTCGTCGGGACTCCTAGAGCAGTTCTTC. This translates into CASRSSGLLEQFF.

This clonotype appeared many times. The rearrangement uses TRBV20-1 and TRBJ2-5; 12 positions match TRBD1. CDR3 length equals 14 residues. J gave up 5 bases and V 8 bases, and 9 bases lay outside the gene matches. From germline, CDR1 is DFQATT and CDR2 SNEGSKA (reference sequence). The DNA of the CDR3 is TGCAGTCTACCGGGACAGGGGGCGCGTGAGACCCAGTACTTC. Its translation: CSLPGQGARETQYF.

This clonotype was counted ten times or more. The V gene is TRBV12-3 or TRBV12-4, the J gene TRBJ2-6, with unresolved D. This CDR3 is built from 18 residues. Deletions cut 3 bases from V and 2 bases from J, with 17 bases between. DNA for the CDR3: TGTGCCAGCAGTTTGGAGATCCCCCCCTCCCCTGGGGCCAACGTCCTGACTTTC. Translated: CASSLEIPPSPGANVLTF.

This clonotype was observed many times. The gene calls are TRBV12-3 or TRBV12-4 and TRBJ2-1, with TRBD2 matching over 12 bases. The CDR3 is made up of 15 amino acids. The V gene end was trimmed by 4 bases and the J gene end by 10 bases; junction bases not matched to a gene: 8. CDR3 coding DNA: TGTGCCAGCAGTTGGAGGCTAGCGGGAGGGCGAGAGCAGTTCTTC. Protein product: CASSWRLAGGREQFF.

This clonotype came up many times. This chain's CDR3 is CSARGQGWNSPLHF. The CDR3 nucleotides read TGCAGTGCTAGAGGTCAGGGTTGGAATTCACCCCTCCACTTT. The chain joins TRBV20-1 to TRBJ1-6; D might be TRBD1 (5 bases). The CDR3 is 14 residues long. V was pared by 1 base and J by 7 bases, with 11 bases between. Germline V gene lookup returns CDR1 DFQATT and CDR2 SNEGSKA (reference sequence).

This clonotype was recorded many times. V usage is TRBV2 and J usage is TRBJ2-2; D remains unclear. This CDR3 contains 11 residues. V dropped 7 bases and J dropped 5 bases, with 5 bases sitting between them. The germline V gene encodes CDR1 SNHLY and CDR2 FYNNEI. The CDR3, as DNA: TGTGCCAGCATGTCGACCGGGGAGCTGTTTTTT. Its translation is CASMSTGELFF. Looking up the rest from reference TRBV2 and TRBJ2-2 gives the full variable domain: EPEVTQTPSHQVTQMGQEVILRCVPISNHLYFYWYRQILGQKVEFLVSFYNNEISEKSEIFDDQFSVERPDGSNFTLKIRSTKLEDSAMYFCASMSTGELFFGEGSRLTVL.

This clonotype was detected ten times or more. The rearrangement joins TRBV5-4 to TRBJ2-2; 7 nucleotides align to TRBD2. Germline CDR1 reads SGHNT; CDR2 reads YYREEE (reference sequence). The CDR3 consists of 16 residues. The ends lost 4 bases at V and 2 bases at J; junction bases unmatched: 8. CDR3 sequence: CASSPPGGSNTGELFF. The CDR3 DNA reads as TGTGCCAGCAGCCCTCCGGGGGGATCTAACACCGGGGAGCTGTTTTTT.

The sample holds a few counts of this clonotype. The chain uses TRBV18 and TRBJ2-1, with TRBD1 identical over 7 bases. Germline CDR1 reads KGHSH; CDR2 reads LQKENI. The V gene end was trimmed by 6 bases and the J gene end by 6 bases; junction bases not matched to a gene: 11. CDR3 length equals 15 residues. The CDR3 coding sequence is TGTGCCAGCTCGCTGGGACAGATTTCTGGCAATGAGCAGTTCTTC. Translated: CASSLGQISGNEQFF.

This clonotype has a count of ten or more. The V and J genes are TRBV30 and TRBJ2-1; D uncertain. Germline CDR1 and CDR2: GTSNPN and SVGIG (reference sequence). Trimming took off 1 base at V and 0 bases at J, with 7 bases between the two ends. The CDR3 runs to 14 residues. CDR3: CAWSESSSYNEQFF. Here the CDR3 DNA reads TGTGCCTGGAGTGAAAGCAGCTCCTACAATGAGCAGTTCTTC.

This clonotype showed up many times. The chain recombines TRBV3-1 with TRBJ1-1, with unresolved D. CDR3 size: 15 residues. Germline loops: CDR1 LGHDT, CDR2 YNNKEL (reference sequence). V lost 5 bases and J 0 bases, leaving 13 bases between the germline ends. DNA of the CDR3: TGTGCCAGCAGCGGACGCCCAGGTATGAACACTGAAGCTTTCTTT. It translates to CASSGRPGMNTEAFF.

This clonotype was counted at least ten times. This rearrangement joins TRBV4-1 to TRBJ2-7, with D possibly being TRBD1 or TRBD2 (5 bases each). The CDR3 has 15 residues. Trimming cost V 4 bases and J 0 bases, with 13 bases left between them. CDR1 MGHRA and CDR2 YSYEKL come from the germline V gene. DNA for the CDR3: TGCGCCAGCAGCCCCCTGGGGGTAAGCTCCTACGAGCAGTACTTC. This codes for CASSPLGVSSYEQYF.

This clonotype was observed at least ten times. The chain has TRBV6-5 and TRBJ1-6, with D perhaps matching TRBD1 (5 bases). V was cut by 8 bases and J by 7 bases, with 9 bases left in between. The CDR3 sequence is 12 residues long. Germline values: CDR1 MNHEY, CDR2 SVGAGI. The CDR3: CASGRQNSPLHF. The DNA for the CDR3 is TGTGCCAGCGGCAGACAGAATTCACCCCTCCACTTT.

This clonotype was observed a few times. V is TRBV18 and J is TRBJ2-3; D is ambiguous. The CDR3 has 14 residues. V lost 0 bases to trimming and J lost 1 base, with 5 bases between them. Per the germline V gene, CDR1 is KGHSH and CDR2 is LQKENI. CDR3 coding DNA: TGTGCCAGCTCACCACCGGTCCGCACAGATACGCAGTATTTT. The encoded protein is CASSPPVRTDTQYF.

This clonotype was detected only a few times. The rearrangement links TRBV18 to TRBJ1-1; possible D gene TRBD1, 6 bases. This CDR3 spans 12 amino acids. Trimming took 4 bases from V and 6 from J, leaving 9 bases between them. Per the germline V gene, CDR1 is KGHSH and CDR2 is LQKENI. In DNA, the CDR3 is TGTGCCAGCTCACTCGGGGGCCCTGAAGCTTTCTTT. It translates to CASSLGGPEAFF.